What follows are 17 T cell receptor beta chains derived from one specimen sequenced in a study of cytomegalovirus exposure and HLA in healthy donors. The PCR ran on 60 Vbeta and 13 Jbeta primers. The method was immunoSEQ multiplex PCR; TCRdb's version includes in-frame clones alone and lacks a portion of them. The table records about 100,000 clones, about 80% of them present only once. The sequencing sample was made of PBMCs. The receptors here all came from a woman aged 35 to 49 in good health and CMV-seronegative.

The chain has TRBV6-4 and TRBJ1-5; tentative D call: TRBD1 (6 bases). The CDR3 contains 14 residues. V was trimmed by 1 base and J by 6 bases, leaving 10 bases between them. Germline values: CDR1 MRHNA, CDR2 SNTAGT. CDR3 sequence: CASSDFRGSQPQHF. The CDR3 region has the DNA TGTGCCAGCAGTGACTTCAGGGGATCTCAGCCCCAGCATTTT.

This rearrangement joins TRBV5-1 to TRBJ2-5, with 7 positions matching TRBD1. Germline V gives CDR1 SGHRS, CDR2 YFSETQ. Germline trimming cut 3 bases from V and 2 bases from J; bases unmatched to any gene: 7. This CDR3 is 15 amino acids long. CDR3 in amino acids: CASSSPQGSQETQYF. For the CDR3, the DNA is TGCGCCAGCAGCTCTCCACAGGGGAGTCAAGAGACCCAGTACTTC.

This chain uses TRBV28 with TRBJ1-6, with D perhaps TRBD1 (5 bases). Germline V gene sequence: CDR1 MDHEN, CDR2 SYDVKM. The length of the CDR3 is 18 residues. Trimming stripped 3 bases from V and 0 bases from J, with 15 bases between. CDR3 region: CASSFRQGKTSYNSPLHF. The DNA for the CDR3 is TGTGCCAGCAGTTTCAGGCAGGGTAAAACCTCCTATAATTCACCCCTCCACTTT.

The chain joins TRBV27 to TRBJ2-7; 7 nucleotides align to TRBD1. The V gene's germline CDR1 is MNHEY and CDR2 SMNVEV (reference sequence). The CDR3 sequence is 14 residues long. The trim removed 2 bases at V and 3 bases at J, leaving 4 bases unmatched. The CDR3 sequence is CASSLGTDYYEQYF. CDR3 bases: TGTGCCAGCAGTTTAGGGACAGATTACTACGAGCAGTACTTC.

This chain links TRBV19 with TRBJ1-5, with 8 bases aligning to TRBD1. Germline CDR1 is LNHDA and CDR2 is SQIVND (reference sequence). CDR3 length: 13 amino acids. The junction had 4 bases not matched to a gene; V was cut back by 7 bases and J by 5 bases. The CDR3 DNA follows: TGTGCCAGTACCCAACAGGGGGATCAGCCCCAGCATTTT. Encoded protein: CASTQQGDQPQHF.

The CDR3, as DNA: TGTGCCAGCAGCCCGACAGGGGATTCCAACCCTTACTACGAGCAGTACTTC. Protein sequence: CASSPTGDSNPYYEQYF. This chain connects TRBV5-6 to TRBJ2-5; 8 nucleotides align to TRBD1. The DNA end is a closer match to TRBJ2-7, so the J assignment may be wrong. Germline V CDR1 and CDR2: SGHDT, YYEEEE. CDR3 size: 17 residues.

Here the CDR3 DNA reads TGCGCCAGCAGCCAAGAAGGGGTTCAGCCCCAGCATTTT. As protein: CASSQEGVQPQHF. The rearrangement uses TRBV4-1 and TRBJ1-5; the D gene is possibly TRBD1 (5 bases). Trimming stripped 0 bases from V and 6 bases from J, with 6 bases between. From germline, CDR1 is MGHRA and CDR2 YSYEKL. CDR3 size: 13 residues.

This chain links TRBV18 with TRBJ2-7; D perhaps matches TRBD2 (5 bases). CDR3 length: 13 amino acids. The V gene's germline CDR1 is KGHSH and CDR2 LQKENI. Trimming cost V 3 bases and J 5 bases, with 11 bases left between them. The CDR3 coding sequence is TGTGCCAGCTCACCGCCGGGGAGCAACGAGCAGTACTTC. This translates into CASSPPGSNEQYF. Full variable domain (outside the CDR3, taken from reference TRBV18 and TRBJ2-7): NAGVMQNPRHLVRRRGQEARLRCSPMKGHSHVYWYRQLPEEGLKFMVYLQKENIIDESGMPKERFSAEFPKEGPSILRIQQVVRGDSAAYFCASSPPGSNEQYFGPGTRLTVT.

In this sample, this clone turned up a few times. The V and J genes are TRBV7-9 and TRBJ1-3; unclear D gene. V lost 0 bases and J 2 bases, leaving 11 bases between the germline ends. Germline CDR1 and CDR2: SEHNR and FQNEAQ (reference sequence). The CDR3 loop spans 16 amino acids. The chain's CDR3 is CASSLAQPRTGNTIYF. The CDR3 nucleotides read TGTGCCAGCAGCTTAGCGCAGCCCAGGACTGGAAACACCATATATTTT.

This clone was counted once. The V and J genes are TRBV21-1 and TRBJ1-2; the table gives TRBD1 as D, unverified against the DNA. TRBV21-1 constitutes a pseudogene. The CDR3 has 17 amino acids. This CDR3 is CASSRRDREGCNYGYTF. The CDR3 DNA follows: TGTGCCAGCAGCAGACGGGACAGGGAAGGATGTAACTATGGCTACACCTTC.

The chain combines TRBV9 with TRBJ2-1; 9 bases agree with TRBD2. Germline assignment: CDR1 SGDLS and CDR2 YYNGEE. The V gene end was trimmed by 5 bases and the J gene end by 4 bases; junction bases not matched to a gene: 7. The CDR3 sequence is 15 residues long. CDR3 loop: CASSLSGSSYNEQFF. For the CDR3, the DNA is TGTGCCAGCAGTCTTAGCGGGAGCTCTTACAATGAGCAGTTCTTC.

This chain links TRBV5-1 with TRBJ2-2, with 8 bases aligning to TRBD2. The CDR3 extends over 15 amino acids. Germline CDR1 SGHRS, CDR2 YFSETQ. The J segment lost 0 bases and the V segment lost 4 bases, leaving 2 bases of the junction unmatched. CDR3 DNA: TGCGCCAGCAGCACGGGACTAGCGAACACCGGGGAGCTGTTTTTT. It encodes CASSTGLANTGELFF.

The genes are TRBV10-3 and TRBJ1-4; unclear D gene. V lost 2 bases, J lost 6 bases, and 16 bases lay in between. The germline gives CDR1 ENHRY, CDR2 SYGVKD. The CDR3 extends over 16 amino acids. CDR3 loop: CAISEGWRSNDEKLFF. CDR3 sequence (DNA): TGTGCCATCAGTGAGGGTTGGCGGAGCAATGATGAAAAACTGTTTTTT.

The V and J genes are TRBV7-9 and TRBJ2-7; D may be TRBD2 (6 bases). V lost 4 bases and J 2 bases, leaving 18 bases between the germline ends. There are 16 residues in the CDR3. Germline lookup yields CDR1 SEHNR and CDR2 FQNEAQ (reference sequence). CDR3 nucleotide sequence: TGTGCCAGCAGCTCACCCCGATGGGCGGGACCCTACGAGCAGTACTTC. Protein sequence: CASSSPRWAGPYEQYF.

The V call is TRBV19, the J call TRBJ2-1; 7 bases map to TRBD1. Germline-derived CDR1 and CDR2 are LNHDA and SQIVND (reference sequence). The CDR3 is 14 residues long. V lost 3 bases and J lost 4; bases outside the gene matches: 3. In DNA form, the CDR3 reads TGTGCCAGTAGTATCGACAGGGATTACAATGAGCAGTTCTTC. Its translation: CASSIDRDYNEQFF.

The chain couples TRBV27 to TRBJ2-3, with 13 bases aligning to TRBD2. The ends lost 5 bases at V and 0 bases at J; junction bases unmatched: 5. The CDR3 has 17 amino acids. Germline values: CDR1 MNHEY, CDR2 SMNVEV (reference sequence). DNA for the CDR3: TGTGCCAGCAGTCGTGGACTAGCGGGAGCTAGCACAGATACGCAGTATTTT. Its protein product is CASSRGLAGASTDTQYF.

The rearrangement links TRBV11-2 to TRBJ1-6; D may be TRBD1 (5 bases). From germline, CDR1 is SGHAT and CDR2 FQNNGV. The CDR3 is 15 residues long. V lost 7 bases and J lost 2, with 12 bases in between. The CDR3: CASNEEGTYNSPLHF. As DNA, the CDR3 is TGTGCCAGCAACGAGGAGGGGACCTATAATTCACCCCTCCACTTT.